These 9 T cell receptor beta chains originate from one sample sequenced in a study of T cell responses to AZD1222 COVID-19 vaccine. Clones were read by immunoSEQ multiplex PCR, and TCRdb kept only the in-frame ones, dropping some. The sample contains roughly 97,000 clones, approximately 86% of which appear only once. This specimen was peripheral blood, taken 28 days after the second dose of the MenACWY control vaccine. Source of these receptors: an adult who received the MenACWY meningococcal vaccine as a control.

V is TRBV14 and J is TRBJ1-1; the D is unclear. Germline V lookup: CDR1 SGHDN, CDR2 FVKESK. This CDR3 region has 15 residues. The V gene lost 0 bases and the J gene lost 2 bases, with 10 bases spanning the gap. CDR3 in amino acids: CASSQEGMPNTEAFF. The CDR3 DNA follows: TGTGCCAGCAGCCAAGAAGGGATGCCTAACACTGAAGCTTTCTTT.

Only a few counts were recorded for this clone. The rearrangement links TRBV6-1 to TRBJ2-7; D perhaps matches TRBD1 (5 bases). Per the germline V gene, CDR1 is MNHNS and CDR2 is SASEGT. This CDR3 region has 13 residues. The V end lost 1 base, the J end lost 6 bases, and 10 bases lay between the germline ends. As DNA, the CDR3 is TGTGCCAGCAGTGAAGGACAGTTGGGCGAGCAGTACTTC. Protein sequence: CASSEGQLGEQYF.

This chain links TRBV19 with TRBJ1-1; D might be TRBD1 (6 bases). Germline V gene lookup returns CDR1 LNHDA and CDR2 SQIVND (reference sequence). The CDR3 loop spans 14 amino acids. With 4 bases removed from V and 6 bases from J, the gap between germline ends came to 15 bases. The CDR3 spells CASSSWTARSEAFF. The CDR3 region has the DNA TGTGCCAGTAGTAGCTGGACAGCGAGATCTGAAGCTTTCTTT.

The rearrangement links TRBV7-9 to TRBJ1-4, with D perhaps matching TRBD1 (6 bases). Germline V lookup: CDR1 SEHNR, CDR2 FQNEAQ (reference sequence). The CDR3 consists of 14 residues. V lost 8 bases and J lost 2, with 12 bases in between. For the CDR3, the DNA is TGTGCCAGCGGTACAGGGCGCACTAATGAAAAACTGTTTTTT. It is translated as CASGTGRTNEKLFF. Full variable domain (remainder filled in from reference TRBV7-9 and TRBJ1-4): DTGVSQNPRHKITKRGQNVTFRCDPISEHNRLYWYRQTLGQGPEFLTYFQNEAQLEKSRLLSDRFSAERPKGSFSTLEIQRTEQGDSAMYLCASGTGRTNEKLFFGSGTQLSVL.

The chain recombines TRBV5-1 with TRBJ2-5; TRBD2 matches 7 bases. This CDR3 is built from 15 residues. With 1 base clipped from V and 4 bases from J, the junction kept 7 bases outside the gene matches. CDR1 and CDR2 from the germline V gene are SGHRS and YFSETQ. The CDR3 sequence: CASSLIPGRGETQYF. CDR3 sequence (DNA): TGCGCCAGCAGCTTGATCCCAGGGAGGGGAGAGACCCAGTACTTC.

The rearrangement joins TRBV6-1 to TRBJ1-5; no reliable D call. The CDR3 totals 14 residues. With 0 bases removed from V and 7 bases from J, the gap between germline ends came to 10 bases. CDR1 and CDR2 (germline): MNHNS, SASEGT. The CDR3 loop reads CASSEARAGQPQHF. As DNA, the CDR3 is TGTGCCAGCAGTGAAGCACGGGCAGGCCAGCCCCAGCATTTT.

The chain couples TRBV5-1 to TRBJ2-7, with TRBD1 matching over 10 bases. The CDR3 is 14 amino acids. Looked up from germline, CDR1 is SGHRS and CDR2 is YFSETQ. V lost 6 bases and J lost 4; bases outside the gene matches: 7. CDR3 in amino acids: CASTLTGGLYEQYF. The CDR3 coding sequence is TGCGCCAGCACCCTGACAGGGGGCTTATACGAGCAGTACTTC.

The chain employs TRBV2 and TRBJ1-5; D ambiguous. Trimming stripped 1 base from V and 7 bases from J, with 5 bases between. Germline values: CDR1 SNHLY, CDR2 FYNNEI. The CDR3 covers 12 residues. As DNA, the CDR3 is TGTGCCAGCAGTGAAGGGGGACAGCCCCAGCATTTT. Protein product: CASSEGGQPQHF.

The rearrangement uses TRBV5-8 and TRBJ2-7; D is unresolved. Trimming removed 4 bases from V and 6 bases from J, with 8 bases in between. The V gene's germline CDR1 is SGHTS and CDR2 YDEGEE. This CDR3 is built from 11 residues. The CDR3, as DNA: TGTGCCAGCAGCCTCACGTCCGAGCAGTACTTC. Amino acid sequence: CASSLTSEQYF.